These T cell receptor beta chains were read from a single sample in a study of CD8 T cells in ankylosing spondylitis. Via MiXCR, TCRdb re-called the 5' RACE reads, giving one row per CDR3 protein. The data contain about 840,000 distinct CDR3 sequences, about 12% of them singletons. The source material was blood, either unsorted or a sorted T cell fraction (not recorded which). These receptors all come from a male donor with ankylosing spondylitis. The CDR3 runs from the conserved cysteine through the conserved F or W. The D gene is left open where the match is weak. Size tells how often a clone was seen (once, few, many) or the class of an expanded clone, and some rows leave it out.

TRBV6-2/TRBV6-3	TRBJ2-1	16	TRBD2	few	TGTGCCAGCAGTTATCCCGGGACTAGCGGGAGAAATGAGCAGTTCTTC	CASSYPGTSGRNEQFF
TRBV6-2/TRBV6-3	TRBJ1-1	16	-	few	TGTGCCAGCAGTTACGGCCGGGGGCCAGGGGACACTGAAGCTTTCTTT	CASSYGRGPGDTEAFF
TRBV20-1	TRBJ1-1	13	-	-	TGCAGTGCCTGGACAGAGATGAACACTGAAGCTTTCTTT	CSAWTEMNTEAFF
TRBV7-8	TRBJ1-5	15	-	few	TGTGCCAGCAGCTTCTCAGGGGCAATGGTGCAGCCCCAGCATTTT	CASSFSGAMVQPQHF
TRBV11-3	TRBJ2-5	16	TRBD2	-	TGTGCCAGCAGCTTGAGTAGTAGCGGGGGACACCGGACCCAGTACTTC	CASSLSSSGGHRTQYF
TRBV24-1	TRBJ2-3	16	-	-	TGTGCCACCAGTGATCGCGGGCTACCAAACACAGATACGCAGTATTTT	CATSDRGLPNTDTQYF
TRBV12-3/TRBV12-4	TRBJ1-2	20	-	many	TGTGCCAGCAGTTTAGCGCTGATTCGGGTAACTAGCCGAGAGGCGTATGGCTACACCTTC	CASSLALIRVTSREAYGYTF
TRBV18	TRBJ2-2	18	TRBD1	-	TGTGCCAGCTCACCACCGCCGTCGGACAGGGGAGGTGTCGGGGAGCTGTTTTTT	CASSPPPSDRGGVGELFF
TRBV10-3	TRBJ2-1	13	-	many	TGTGCCATCAGCTCCGGGACTTCGGATGAGCAGTTCTTC	CAISSGTSDEQFF
TRBV29-1	TRBJ2-5	12	-	few	TGCAGCGTTGCAAAGCGAGGGGAGACCCAGTACTTC	CSVAKRGETQYF
TRBV4-3	TRBJ2-1	16	TRBD2	many	TGCGCCAGCAGTGGGGGACTAGCGGGGGGGTCAGATGAGCAGTTCTTC	CASSGGLAGGSDEQFF
TRBV12-3/TRBV12-4	TRBJ2-3	15	-	once	TGTGCCAGCAACGACGACGTCACTGGAACAGATACGCAGTATTTT	CASNDDVTGTDTQYF
TRBV7-2	TRBJ1-5	15	-	many	TGTGCCAGCAGCTTAGTTGTAGGGAACAATCAGCCCCAGCATTTT	CASSLVVGNNQPQHF
TRBV12-3/TRBV12-4	TRBJ1-5	15	-	many	TGTGCCAGCAGTCCCCCGGGGGGTAACAATCAGCCCCAGCATTTT	CASSPPGGNNQPQHF
TRBV15	TRBJ2-7	13	TRBD1	-	TGTGCCACCAGCTGGGACAGCTCCTACGAGCAGTACTTC	CATSWDSSYEQYF
TRBV24-1	TRBJ2-7	15	TRBD1	-	TGTGCCACCAGTGATTCGACAGGGAGTGCCTACGAGCAGTACTTC	CATSDSTGSAYEQYF
TRBV5-1	TRBJ2-1	13	-	few	TGCGCCAGCAGCTCGTTCCCTGGCAATGAGCAGTTCTTC	CASSSFPGNEQFF
TRBV5-1	TRBJ2-6	15	-	-	TGCGCCAGCAGCTATGATGCACATGGGGCCAACGTCCTGACTTTC	CASSYDAHGANVLTF
TRBV30	TRBJ1-4	14	-	-	TGTGCCTGGAGTAGGGGGGCGTCGGACGAAAAACTGTTTTTT	CAWSRGASDEKLFF
TRBV7-9	TRBJ1-3	15	-	-	TGTGCCAGTCTGACAGTTACTTACTCTGGAAACACCATATATTTT	CASLTVTYSGNTIYF
TRBV21-1	TRBJ1-5	16	-	few	TGTGCCAGCAGCAAAGGGCAAACAGGGGGCAATCAGCCCCAGCATTTT	CASSKGQTGGNQPQHF
TRBV7-2	TRBJ1-1	13	TRBD1	many	TGTGCCAGCAGCTTAGTATCGGGACAGAAGGCTTTCTTT	CASSLVSGQKAFF
TRBV20-1	TRBJ2-3	14	-	few	TGCAGTGCTACTCTGACAGATTACACAGATACGCAGTATTTT	CSATLTDYTDTQYF
TRBV2	TRBJ1-5	13	-	-	TGTGCCAGCGCAGGAGCAGACAATCAGCCCCAGCATTTT	CASAGADNQPQHF
TRBV5-1	TRBJ2-5	16	TRBD2	few	TGCGCCAGCAGCTACGGGACTAGCGGAGAGGGAGAGACCCAGTACTTC	CASSYGTSGEGETQYF
TRBV7-2	TRBJ2-7	15	TRBD2	few	TGTGCCAGCAGCTCCCAAAGCGGGAGTTCCTACGAGCAGTACTTC	CASSSQSGSSYEQYF
TRBV20-1	TRBJ2-7	15	-	few	TGCAGTGCTAGAGATCCTAGAGGGGCCTCCTACGAGCAGTACTTC	CSARDPRGASYEQYF
TRBV20-1	TRBJ1-1	14	-	few	TGCAGTGCCACGATTACTAGGGGGAACACTGAAGCTTTCTTT	CSATITRGNTEAFF
TRBV3-1	TRBJ2-3	14	-	-	TGTGCCAGCAGCTTACTAGCTTCGGGAGATACGCAGTATTTT	CASSLLASGDTQYF
TRBV7-3	TRBJ2-2	16	-	-	TGTGCCAGCAGGGACTACAGGGACGCGAACACCGGGGAGCTGTTTTTT	CASRDYRDANTGELFF
TRBV7-3	TRBJ2-3	14	TRBD1	many	TGTGCCAGCAGCCTGGGACAGGGCTTCGATACGCAGTATTTT	CASSLGQGFDTQYF
TRBV6-4	TRBJ2-3	13	TRBD1	-	TGTGCCAGCAAGGACAGGAGGACAGATACGCAGTATTTT	CASKDRRTDTQYF
TRBV9	TRBJ2-5	15	-	few	TGTGCCAGCAGCCCGCGGAGGGGCCCCTGGGAGACCCAGTACTTC	CASSPRRGPWETQYF
TRBV19	TRBJ1-3	14	-	-	TGTGCCAGTAGTATGAGCGGAACTGGAAACACCATATATTTT	CASSMSGTGNTIYF
TRBV20-1	TRBJ1-4	14	-	few	TGCAGTGCGATACCCGGGACGGCGAATGAAAAACTGTTTTTT	CSAIPGTANEKLFF